This TCR beta chain was recorded in a study of OX40 agonist ivuxolimab in advanced cancers. Measured with immunoSEQ multiplex PCR; TCRdb has only the in-frame clones, and not every one. The sample includes around 20,000 clones, approximately 80% of them seen just once. In germline, CDR1 is SGDLS, CDR2 YYNGEE. V was shortened by 0 bases and J by 0 bases, with 10 bases between the two germline ends. The CDR3 is made up of 17 amino acids. Autoimmune disease history or systemic immunosuppression excluded patients. Sequenced here: CD4+ or CD8+ T cells sorted from blood, sampled in a trial of the OX40 agonist ivuxolimab. This clonotype was obtained from an adult with an advanced solid tumor such as melanoma, head and neck, liver or kidney cancer. The chain uses TRBV9 and TRBJ2-6; D is ambiguous. The CDR3 is CASSVAVWHSGANVLTF. The CDR3, as DNA: TGTGCCAGCAGCGTAGCGGTTTGGCACTCTGGGGCCAACGTCCTGACTTTC. Looking up the rest from reference TRBV9 and TRBJ2-6 gives the full variable domain: DSGVTQTPKHLITATGQRVTLRCSPRSGDLSVYWYQQSLDQGLQFLIQYYNGEERAKGNILERFSAQQFPDLHSELNLSSLELGDSALYFCASSVAVWHSGANVLTFGAGSRLTVL.